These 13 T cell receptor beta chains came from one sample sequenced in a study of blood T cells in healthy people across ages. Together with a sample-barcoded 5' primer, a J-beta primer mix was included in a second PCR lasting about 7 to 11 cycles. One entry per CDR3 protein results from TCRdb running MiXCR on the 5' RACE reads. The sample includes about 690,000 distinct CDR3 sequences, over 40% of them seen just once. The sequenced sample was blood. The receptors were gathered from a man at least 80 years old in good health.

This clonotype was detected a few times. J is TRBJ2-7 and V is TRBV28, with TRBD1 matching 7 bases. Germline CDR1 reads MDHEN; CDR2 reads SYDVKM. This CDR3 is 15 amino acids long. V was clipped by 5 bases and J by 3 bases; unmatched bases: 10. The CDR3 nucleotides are TGTGCCAGCAGTAAAAGACAGGGAGCCAACTACGAGCAGTACTTC. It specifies CASSKRQGANYEQYF.

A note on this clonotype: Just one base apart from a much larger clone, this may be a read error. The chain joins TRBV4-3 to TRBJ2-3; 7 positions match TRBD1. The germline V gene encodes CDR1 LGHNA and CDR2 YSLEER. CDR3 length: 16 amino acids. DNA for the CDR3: TGCGCCAGCGGCCAGGAAACAGGGGACGTCACAGATACGCAGTATTTT. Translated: CASGQETGDVTDTQYF.

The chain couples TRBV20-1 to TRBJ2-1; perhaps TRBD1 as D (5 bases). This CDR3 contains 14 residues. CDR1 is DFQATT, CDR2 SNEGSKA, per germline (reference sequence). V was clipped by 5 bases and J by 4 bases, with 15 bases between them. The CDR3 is CSAFDSLYYNEQFF. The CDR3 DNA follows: TGCAGTGCTTTTGACAGTCTCTATTACAATGAGCAGTTCTTC.

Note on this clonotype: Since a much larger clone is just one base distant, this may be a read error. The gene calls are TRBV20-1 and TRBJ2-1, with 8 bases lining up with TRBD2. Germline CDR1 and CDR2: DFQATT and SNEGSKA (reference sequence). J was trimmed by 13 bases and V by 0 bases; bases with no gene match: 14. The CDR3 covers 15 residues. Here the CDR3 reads CSARDLAGGRQTQFF. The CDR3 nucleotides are TGCAGTGCTAGAGATCTGGCGGGGGGCCGGCAGACCCAGTTCTTC.

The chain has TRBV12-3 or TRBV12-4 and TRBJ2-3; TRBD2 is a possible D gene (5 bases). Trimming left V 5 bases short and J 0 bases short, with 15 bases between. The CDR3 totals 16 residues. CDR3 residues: CASSERTGGSTDTQYF. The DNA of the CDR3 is TGTGCCAGCAGTGAGCGGACTGGCGGGAGCACAGATACGCAGTATTTT.

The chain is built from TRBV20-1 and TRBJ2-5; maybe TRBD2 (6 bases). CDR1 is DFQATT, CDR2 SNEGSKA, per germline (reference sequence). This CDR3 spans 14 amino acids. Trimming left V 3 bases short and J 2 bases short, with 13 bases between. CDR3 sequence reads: CSASTPGEQETQYF. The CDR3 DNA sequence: TGCAGTGCTAGTACGCCGGGGGAGCAAGAGACCCAGTACTTC.

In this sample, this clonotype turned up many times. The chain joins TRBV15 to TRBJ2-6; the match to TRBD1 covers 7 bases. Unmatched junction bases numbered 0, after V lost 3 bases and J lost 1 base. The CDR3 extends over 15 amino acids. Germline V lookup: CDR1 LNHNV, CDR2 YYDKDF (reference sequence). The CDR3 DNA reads TGTGCCACCAGCAGGGACAGGTCTGGGGCCAACGTCCTGACTTTC. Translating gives CATSRDRSGANVLTF.

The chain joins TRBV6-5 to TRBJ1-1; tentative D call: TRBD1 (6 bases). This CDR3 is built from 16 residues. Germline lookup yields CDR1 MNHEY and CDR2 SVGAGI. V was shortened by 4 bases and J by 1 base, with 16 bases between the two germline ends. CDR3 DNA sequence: TGTGCCAGCAGTTTCCGAATAACAGGGAAGAACACTGAAGCTTTCTTT. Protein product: CASSFRITGKNTEAFF.

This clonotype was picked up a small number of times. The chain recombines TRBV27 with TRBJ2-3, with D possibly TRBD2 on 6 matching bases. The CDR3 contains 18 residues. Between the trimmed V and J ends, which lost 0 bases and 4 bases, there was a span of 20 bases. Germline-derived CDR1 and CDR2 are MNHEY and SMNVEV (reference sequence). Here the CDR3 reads CASSLSYPGFAGPDTQYF. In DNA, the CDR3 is TGTGCCAGCAGTTTATCCTACCCCGGTTTCGCGGGACCAGATACGCAGTATTTT.

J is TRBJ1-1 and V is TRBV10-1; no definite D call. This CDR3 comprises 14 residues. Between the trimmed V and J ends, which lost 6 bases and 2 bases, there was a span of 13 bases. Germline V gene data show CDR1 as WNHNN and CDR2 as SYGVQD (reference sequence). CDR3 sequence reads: CASRANGENTEAFF. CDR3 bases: TGCGCCAGCAGGGCCAACGGAGAAAACACTGAAGCTTTCTTT.

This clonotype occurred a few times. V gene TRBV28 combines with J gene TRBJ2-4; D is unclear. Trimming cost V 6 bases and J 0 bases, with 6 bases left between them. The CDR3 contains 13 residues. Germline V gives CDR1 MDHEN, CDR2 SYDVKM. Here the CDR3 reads CASSLIAKNIQYF. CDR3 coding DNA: TGTGCCAGCAGCCTAATAGCCAAAAACATTCAGTACTTC.

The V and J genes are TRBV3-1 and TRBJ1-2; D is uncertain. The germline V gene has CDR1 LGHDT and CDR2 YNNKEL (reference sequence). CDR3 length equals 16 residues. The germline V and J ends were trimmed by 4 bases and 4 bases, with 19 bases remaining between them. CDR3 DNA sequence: TGTGCCAGCAGCCCTGGGAACGTTCGGGCCCCCTATGGCTACACCTTC. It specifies CASSPGNVRAPYGYTF.

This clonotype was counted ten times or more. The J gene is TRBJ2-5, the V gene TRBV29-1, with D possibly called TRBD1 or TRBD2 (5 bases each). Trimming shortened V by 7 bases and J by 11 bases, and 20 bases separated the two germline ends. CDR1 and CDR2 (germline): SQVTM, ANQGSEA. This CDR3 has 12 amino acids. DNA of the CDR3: TGCAGCGCAGGGACCTCGGTCGGGGAGCAGTACTTC. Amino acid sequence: CSAGTSVGEQYF.